One sample yielded the 18 T cell receptor beta chains listed below, sequenced in a study of cytomegalovirus exposure and HLA in healthy donors. PCR was performed using 60 Vbeta and 13 Jbeta primers. Method: immunoSEQ multiplex PCR; TCRdb's copy keeps in-frame clones and lacks some. This sample has about 240,000 clones, with approximately 85% found just once. The sample was PBMCs. These TCRs come from a girl aged 2-15 years in good health and CMV-seronegative.

The chain uses TRBV19 and TRBJ1-1; D is ambiguous. The V gene lost 4 bases and the J gene lost 0 bases, with 6 bases spanning the gap. Germline V gene data show CDR1 as LNHDA and CDR2 as SQIVND (reference sequence). This CDR3 comprises 13 residues. The DNA of the CDR3 is TGTGCCAGTAGTACACAATTGAACACTGAAGCTTTCTTT. It yields the protein CASSTQLNTEAFF.

The gene calls are TRBV21-1 and TRBJ2-7; TRBD1 is taken as the D call from the table, unchecked against the DNA. TRBV21-1 is labeled a pseudogene. The CDR3 runs to 12 residues. The CDR3 DNA reads as TGTGCCAGAGTTTACAGGGTGCGCGAGCAGTACTTC. Translated: CARVYRVREQYF.

The V call is TRBV23-1, the J call TRBJ2-7; 9 bases map to TRBD2. TRBV23-1 is reported as an ORF; its role is uncertain. The CDR3 loop spans 16 amino acids. The V gene end was trimmed by 7 bases and the J gene end by 7 bases; junction bases not matched to a gene: 17. The CDR3 spells CASINRAGGPYWEQYF. The CDR3 region has the DNA TGCGCCAGCATTAACAGGGCGGGAGGGCCCTATTGGGAGCAGTACTTC.

This clone has only a few counts. The gene calls are TRBV2 and TRBJ1-4; 7 positions match TRBD1. With 5 bases clipped from V and 5 bases from J, the junction kept 5 bases outside the gene matches. The germline V gene has CDR1 SNHLY and CDR2 FYNNEI. The CDR3 is made up of 14 amino acids. The CDR3 reads CASSPGTENEKLFF. Here the CDR3 DNA reads TGTGCCAGCAGTCCCGGGACAGAGAATGAAAAACTGTTTTTT. Complete variable domain (other parts from reference TRBV2 and TRBJ1-4): EPEVTQTPSHQVTQMGQEVILRCVPISNHLYFYWYRQILGQKVEFLVSFYNNEISEKSEIFDDQFSVERPDGSNFTLKIRSTKLEDSAMYFCASSPGTENEKLFFGSGTQLSVL.

This clone showed up just once. The chain is built from TRBV7-9 and TRBJ1-6; 8 bases line up with TRBD1. The CDR3 runs to 18 residues. Germline assignment: CDR1 SEHNR and CDR2 FQNEAQ (reference sequence). The trim removed 5 bases at V and 10 bases at J, leaving 19 bases unmatched. CDR3 sequence reads: CASSAGGTGLPWVSPLHF. CDR3 coding DNA: TGTGCCAGCAGCGCCGGCGGGACAGGTCTTCCCTGGGTATCACCCCTCCACTTT.

The chain employs TRBV10-2 and TRBJ1-4; 8 nucleotides match TRBD1. CDR3 length equals 16 residues. The V gene's germline CDR1 is WSHSY and CDR2 SAAADI. The V gene end was trimmed by 5 bases and the J gene end by 0 bases; junction bases not matched to a gene: 5. The CDR3 reads CASSPDRASTNEKLFF. CDR3 DNA: TGCGCCAGCAGTCCGGACAGGGCTTCAACTAATGAAAAACTGTTTTTT.

The chain links TRBV7-9 to TRBJ2-2; 9 positions match TRBD1. Germline CDR1 SEHNR, CDR2 FQNEAQ (reference sequence). This CDR3 is 15 amino acids long. The V gene end was trimmed by 8 bases and the J gene end by 5 bases; junction bases not matched to a gene: 9. CDR3 loop: CASSNPGQGTGELFF. CDR3 nucleotide sequence: TGTGCCAGCTCCAATCCGGGACAGGGTACCGGGGAGCTGTTTTTT.

V and J are TRBV6-1 and TRBJ2-3; 9 bases align to TRBD1. This CDR3 has 15 residues. Germline trimming cut 5 bases from V and 3 bases from J; bases unmatched to any gene: 6. CDR1 and CDR2 from the germline V gene are MNHNS and SASEGT. For the CDR3, the DNA is TGTGCCAGCAGTTCGAGACAGGGGGAAACAGATACGCAGTATTTT. Its translation: CASSSRQGETDTQYF.

The sample holds one count of this clone. This chain joins TRBV4-1 and TRBJ2-1, with 7 bases aligning to TRBD2. The J segment lost 6 bases and the V segment lost 3 bases, leaving 17 bases of the junction unmatched. There are 18 residues in the CDR3. Germline lookup yields CDR1 MGHRA and CDR2 YSYEKL. DNA of the CDR3: TGCGCCAGCAGCCAGGCCGGACTAGTCGGACGTTCGAGCAATGAGCAGTTCTTC. Translating gives CASSQAGLVGRSSNEQFF.

In the case of this clone: This CDR3 is also generated by other DNA sequences in the sample. The chain is built from TRBV18 and TRBJ2-7; 7 bases line up with TRBD1. The CDR3 extends over 13 amino acids. With V trimmed by 3 bases and J by 1 base, 0 bases remained unmatched. Germline V gives CDR1 KGHSH, CDR2 LQKENI. The CDR3 loop reads CASSPDRSYEQYF. The CDR3 DNA reads as TGTGCCAGCTCACCGGACAGGTCCTACGAGCAGTACTTC.

The chain joins TRBV14 to TRBJ1-4, with D possibly TRBD1 on 6 matching bases. The V gene lost 3 bases and the J gene lost 6 bases, with 14 bases spanning the gap. Germline CDR1 and CDR2: SGHDN and FVKESK. The CDR3 extends over 15 amino acids. CDR3 region: CASSHPPAGDEKLFF. CDR3 sequence (DNA): TGTGCCAGCAGCCATCCTCCGGCAGGGGATGAAAAACTGTTTTTT.

The V and J genes are TRBV27 and TRBJ1-1; a weak D match, TRBD1 (6 bases). Deletions cut 5 bases from V and 1 base from J, with 8 bases between. Germline values: CDR1 MNHEY, CDR2 SMNVEV (reference sequence). CDR3 size: 13 residues. CDR3 sequence: CASSRRGNTEAFF. CDR3 coding DNA: TGTGCCAGCAGTCGCAGGGGGAACACTGAAGCTTTCTTT.

J is TRBJ1-2 and V is TRBV6-5; tentatively, D is TRBD1 (5 bases). The CDR3 runs 11 residues. The germline V gene encodes CDR1 MNHEY and CDR2 SVGAGI. V was pared by 6 bases and J by 8 bases, with 10 bases between. The CDR3 reads CASSQGRGYTF. The CDR3 coding sequence is TGTGCCAGCAGCCAGGGCAGGGGCTACACCTTC.

V and J are TRBV4-1 and TRBJ2-7; TRBD2 aligns across 10 bases. V lost 4 bases to trimming and J lost 5 bases; unmatched junction nucleotides: 14. The CDR3 is 17 residues long. CDR1 and CDR2 from the germline V gene are MGHRA and YSYEKL. The CDR3 reads CASSLRALAGSDDEQYF. DNA for the CDR3: TGCGCCAGCAGCCTCAGGGCACTAGCGGGGTCCGACGACGAGCAGTACTTC.

The V and J genes are TRBV9 and TRBJ2-7; 12 bases fit TRBD1. Germline V gene data show CDR1 as SGDLS and CDR2 as YYNGEE. The CDR3 spans 15 residues. Germline trimming cut 3 bases from V and 2 bases from J; bases unmatched to any gene: 3. The CDR3 DNA is TGTGCCAGCAGCGGAGGGACAGGGGGCACCTACGAGCAGTACTTC. This encodes CASSGGTGGTYEQYF.

The chain is built from TRBV5-1 and TRBJ2-7, with no clear D. CDR1 is SGHRS and CDR2 is YFSETQ in the germline V gene. Trimming pared 3 bases from V and 0 bases from J, leaving 19 bases between. CDR3 length: 17 amino acids. The CDR3 loop reads CASSSISHSRSSYEQYF. In nucleotides, the CDR3 is TGCGCCAGCAGCTCCATTTCCCACTCGAGGAGCTCCTACGAGCAGTACTTC.

The V gene is TRBV5-1, the J gene TRBJ1-2; D is perhaps TRBD1 (6 bases). This CDR3 is 15 amino acids long. Between the trimmed V and J ends, which lost 0 bases and 6 bases, there was a span of 15 bases. The germline CDR1 and CDR2 sequences are SGHRS and YFSETQ. The CDR3 sequence: CASSLEGHLENGYTF. The CDR3 DNA reads as TGCGCCAGCAGCTTGGAGGGACACCTGGAGAATGGCTACACCTTC.

V is TRBV2 and J is TRBJ2-4; perhaps TRBD2 as D (6 bases). CDR1 is SNHLY and CDR2 is FYNNEI in the germline V gene. The CDR3 loop spans 15 amino acids. Trimming shortened V by 6 bases and J by 0 bases, and 12 bases separated the two germline ends. The CDR3 sequence is CASRAGSVAKNIQYF. In DNA, the CDR3 is TGTGCCAGCAGGGCGGGGTCTGTAGCCAAAAACATTCAGTACTTC.